The 11 T cell receptor beta chains presented below share a single source sample, sequenced in a study of beta chain features in type 1 diabetes. The study reverse transcribed the entire isolated RNA, so it sequenced expressed TCRB transcripts. Libraries were prepared by immunoSEQ multiplex PCR; TCRdb keeps only in-frame clonotypes and omits some of them. The table shows about 700,000 clones, with about an eighth occurring only once. Overall study findings and caveats: All four CD4+ subsets of Type 1 diabetes patients contained TCRB CDR3s that were moderately but significantly shorter.

These TCRs' antigens remain unknown. Sequencing was performed on naive CD4+ T cells from blood. The receptors derive from a man aged 18-30 years with type 1 diabetes.

This clone was seen a handful of times. The chain uses TRBV4-1 and TRBJ1-2; TRBD1 matches 8 bases. Looked up from germline, CDR1 is MGHRA and CDR2 is YSYEKL. This CDR3 comprises 16 residues. V trimming: 2 bases; J trimming: 4 bases; junction bases outside the gene matches: 9. The CDR3 here is CASSQNRQGSTYGYTF. DNA of the CDR3: TGCGCCAGCAGCCAAAATAGACAGGGGAGTACCTATGGCTACACCTTC.

The sample holds a few counts of this clone. V is TRBV5-1 and J is TRBJ2-1, with 13 positions matching TRBD2. The CDR3 runs to 15 residues. Germline V gives CDR1 SGHRS, CDR2 YFSETQ. V was pared by 0 bases and J by 9 bases, with 3 bases of the junction left unmatched. The CDR3 loop is CASSLGTSGGGEQFF. The CDR3 DNA reads as TGCGCCAGCAGCTTGGGGACTAGCGGGGGCGGTGAGCAGTTCTTC.

The rearrangement uses TRBV10-3 and TRBJ2-2; TRBD2 might be the D (5 bases). V was cut by 4 bases and J by 4 bases, with 19 bases left in between. The CDR3 has 17 residues. Germline-derived CDR1 and CDR2 are ENHRY and SYGVKD. CDR3 loop: CAISGSDSLVPTGELFF. CDR3 DNA: TGTGCCATCAGTGGTTCGGACTCCCTAGTTCCCACCGGGGAGCTGTTTTTT.

The chain joins TRBV30 to TRBJ1-1; D unclear. Trimming cost V 3 bases and J 4 bases, with 15 bases left between them. The CDR3 consists of 14 residues. Germline-derived CDR1 and CDR2 are GTSNPN and SVGIG (reference sequence). The CDR3 DNA follows: TGTGCCTGGAGGACCAAGGCTTCGGGCACTGAAGCTTTCTTT. It is translated as CAWRTKASGTEAFF.

The rearrangement uses TRBV5-6 and TRBJ2-3; D not resolved. Trimming shortened V by 4 bases and J by 3 bases, and 9 bases separated the two germline ends. CDR1 and CDR2 from the germline V gene are SGHDT and YYEEEE. The CDR3 spans 13 residues. The CDR3 nucleotides are TGTGCCAGCAGCCCCGCGTTGACAGATACGCAGTATTTT. This translates into CASSPALTDTQYF.

This clone occurred a few times. V usage is TRBV7-9 and J usage is TRBJ1-2; tentative D call: TRBD1 (5 bases). The CDR3 runs 17 residues. CDR1 and CDR2 from the germline V gene are SEHNR and FQNEAQ (reference sequence). V lost 4 bases and J 4 bases, leaving 22 bases between the germline ends. DNA of the CDR3: TGTGCCAGCAGCTCGGGGGGATACTCACCTTTAAGCTATGGCTACACCTTC. It codes for CASSSGGYSPLSYGYTF.

The CDR3, as DNA: TGTGCCATCAGTGAGTCGGGACAGGGGAGCACTGAAGCTTTCTTT. It specifies CAISESGQGSTEAFF. This rearrangement joins TRBV10-3 to TRBJ1-1, with TRBD1 matching over 10 bases. The CDR3 contains 15 residues. In germline, CDR1 is ENHRY, CDR2 SYGVKD. J was trimmed by 4 bases and V by 0 bases; bases with no gene match: 2.

This clone showed up just a few times. J is TRBJ2-7 and V is TRBV18; no firm D call. The germline V gene has CDR1 KGHSH and CDR2 LQKENI. V lost 5 bases to trimming and J lost 0 bases, with 11 bases between them. The CDR3 extends over 14 amino acids. CDR3 in amino acids: CASSSSPGSYEQYF. CDR3 coding DNA: TGTGCCAGCTCATCCTCCCCGGGCTCCTACGAGCAGTACTTC.

This chain joins TRBV28 and TRBJ1-1; 8 bases are a match to TRBD1. V lost 3 bases, J lost 1 base, and 4 bases stayed unmatched. CDR3 length: 15 residues. Germline CDR1 reads MDHEN; CDR2 reads SYDVKM. The CDR3 spells CASSLWTGKNTEAFF. For the CDR3, the DNA is TGTGCCAGCAGTTTGTGGACAGGGAAGAACACTGAAGCTTTCTTT.

In its sample, this clone was seen a few times. This rearrangement joins TRBV7-2 to TRBJ1-1; 9 bases line up with TRBD1. Germline V gene sequence: CDR1 SGHTA, CDR2 FQGNSA. The CDR3 runs 13 residues. Trimming at V came to 5 bases and at J to 8 bases, leaving 6 bases not matched to a gene. The CDR3 spells CASSLWTGEEAFF. The CDR3 bases are TGTGCCAGCAGCCTTTGGACAGGGGAGGAAGCTTTCTTT.

This chain connects TRBV7-9 to TRBJ2-3; D unresolved. The CDR3 loop spans 14 amino acids. Trimming pared 4 bases from V and 0 bases from J, leaving 8 bases between. Germline assignment: CDR1 SEHNR and CDR2 FQNEAQ (reference sequence). DNA for the CDR3: TGTGCCAGCAGCTGGGCCCCTAGCACAGATACGCAGTATTTT. Its translation is CASSWAPSTDTQYF.